This T cell receptor beta chain was retrieved from a study of blood T cells in healthy people across ages. Study-level results: As age increased, TCR beta diversity per million T cells fell in a roughly linear fashion. Researchers judged that diversity estimates from one million T cells fell short of true values.

Then a second PCR, running roughly 7 to 11 cycles, was carried out with a sample-barcoded 5' primer and a J-beta primer mix. All cDNA molecules were each tagged by a template-switch adaptor with 12 random nucleotides. TCRdb recomputed calls from the 5' RACE reads with MiXCR, one row per CDR3 protein. The sample holds 700,000 or so distinct CDR3 sequences; around 38% are singletons and the top ten take around 30%. Concerning this clonotype itself: Its antigen is not known.

The extraction recovered at least 6 micrograms of total RNA per sample. V was clipped by 6 bases and J by 3 bases; unmatched bases: 10. CDR3 length equals 14 residues. Germline V gene lookup returns CDR1 DFQATT and CDR2 SNEGSKA (reference sequence). Sequencing was carried out using blood. This rearrangement joins TRBV20-1 to TRBJ2-7, with 8 bases that match TRBD2. The sequence was collected from a man older than 75 in good health. The DNA of the CDR3 is TGCAGTGCCCCGCTGGGACTAGGGGACTACGAGCAGTACTTC. This sequence encodes CSAPLGLGDYEQYF.